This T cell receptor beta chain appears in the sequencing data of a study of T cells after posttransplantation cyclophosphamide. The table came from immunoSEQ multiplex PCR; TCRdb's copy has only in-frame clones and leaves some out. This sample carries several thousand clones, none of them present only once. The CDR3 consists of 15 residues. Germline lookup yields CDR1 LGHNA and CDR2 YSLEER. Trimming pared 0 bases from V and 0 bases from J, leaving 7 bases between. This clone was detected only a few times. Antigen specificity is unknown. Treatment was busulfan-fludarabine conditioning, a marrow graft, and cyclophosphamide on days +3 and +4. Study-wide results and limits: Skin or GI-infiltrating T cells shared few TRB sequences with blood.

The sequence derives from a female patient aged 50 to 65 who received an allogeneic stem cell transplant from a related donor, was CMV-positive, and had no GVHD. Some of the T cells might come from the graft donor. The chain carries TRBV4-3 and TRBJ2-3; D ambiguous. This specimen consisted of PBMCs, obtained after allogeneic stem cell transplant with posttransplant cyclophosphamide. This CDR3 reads CASSQDLLSTDTQYF. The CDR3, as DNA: TGCGCCAGCAGCCAAGATCTCTTGAGCACAGATACGCAGTATTTT.